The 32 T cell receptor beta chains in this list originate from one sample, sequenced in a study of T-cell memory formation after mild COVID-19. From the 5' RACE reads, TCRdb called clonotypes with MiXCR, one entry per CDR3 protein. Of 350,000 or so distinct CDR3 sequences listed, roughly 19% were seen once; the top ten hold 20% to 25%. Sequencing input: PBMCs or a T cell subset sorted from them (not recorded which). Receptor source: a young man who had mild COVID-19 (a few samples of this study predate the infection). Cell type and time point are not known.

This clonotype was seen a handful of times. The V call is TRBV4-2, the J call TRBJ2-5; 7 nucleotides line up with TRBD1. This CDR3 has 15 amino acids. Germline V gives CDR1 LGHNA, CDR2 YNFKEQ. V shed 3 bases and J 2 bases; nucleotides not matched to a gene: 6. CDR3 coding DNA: TGTGCCAGCAGCCACTCCCGGGACAGACAAGAGACCCAGTACTTC. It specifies CASSHSRDRQETQYF.

The CDR3 region is CASSRGWGRSNEKLFF. Here the CDR3 DNA reads TGTGCCAGCAGCCGAGGGTGGGGGCGGAGTAATGAAAAACTGTTTTTT. The chain is built from TRBV7-2 and TRBJ1-4, with D possibly TRBD1 on 6 matching bases. This CDR3 is built from 16 residues. V lost 5 bases and J 4 bases, leaving 17 bases between the germline ends. The V gene's germline CDR1 is SGHTA and CDR2 FQGNSA.

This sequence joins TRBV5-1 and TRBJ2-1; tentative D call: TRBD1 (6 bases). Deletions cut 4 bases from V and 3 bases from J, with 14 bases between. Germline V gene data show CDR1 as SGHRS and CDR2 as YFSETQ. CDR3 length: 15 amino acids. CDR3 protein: CASSVTGNHYNEQFF. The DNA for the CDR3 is TGCGCCAGCAGCGTTACAGGGAATCACTACAATGAGCAGTTCTTC.

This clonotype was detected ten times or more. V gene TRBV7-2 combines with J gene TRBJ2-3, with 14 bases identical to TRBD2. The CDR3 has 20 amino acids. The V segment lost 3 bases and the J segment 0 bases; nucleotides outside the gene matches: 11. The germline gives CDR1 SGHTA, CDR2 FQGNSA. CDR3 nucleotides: TGTGCCAGCAGCTTTACCCCCAGGACTAGCGGGGGGCCCAGCACAGATACGCAGTATTTT. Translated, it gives CASSFTPRTSGGPSTDTQYF. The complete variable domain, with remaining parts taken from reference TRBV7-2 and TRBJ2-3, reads GAGVSQSPSNKVTEKGKDVELRCDPISGHTALYWYRQSLGQGLEFLIYFQGNSAPDKSGLPSDRFSAERTGGSVSTLTIQRTQQEDSAVYLCASSFTPRTSGGPSTDTQYFGPGTRLTVL.

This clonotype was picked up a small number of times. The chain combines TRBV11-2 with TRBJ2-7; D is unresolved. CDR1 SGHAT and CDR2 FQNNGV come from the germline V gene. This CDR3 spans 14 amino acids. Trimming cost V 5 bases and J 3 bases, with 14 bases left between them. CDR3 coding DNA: TGTGCCAGCAGCGCTAAAGGACCGAGCTACGAGCAGTACGTC. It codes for CASSAKGPSYEQYV.

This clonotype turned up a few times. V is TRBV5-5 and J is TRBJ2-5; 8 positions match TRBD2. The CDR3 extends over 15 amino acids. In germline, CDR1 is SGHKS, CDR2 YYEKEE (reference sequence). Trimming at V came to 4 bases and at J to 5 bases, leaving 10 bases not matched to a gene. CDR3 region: CASSDVLAGRETQYF. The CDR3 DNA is TGTGCCAGCAGCGACGTGTTAGCGGGGCGGGAGACCCAGTACTTC.

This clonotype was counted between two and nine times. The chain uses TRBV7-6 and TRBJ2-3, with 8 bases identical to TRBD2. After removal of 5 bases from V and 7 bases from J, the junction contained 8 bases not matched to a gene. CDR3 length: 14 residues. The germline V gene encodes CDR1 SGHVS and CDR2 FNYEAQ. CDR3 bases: TGTGCCAGCAGCCTGGCCGGGACTAGTTATACGCAGTATTTT. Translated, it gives CASSLAGTSYTQYF.

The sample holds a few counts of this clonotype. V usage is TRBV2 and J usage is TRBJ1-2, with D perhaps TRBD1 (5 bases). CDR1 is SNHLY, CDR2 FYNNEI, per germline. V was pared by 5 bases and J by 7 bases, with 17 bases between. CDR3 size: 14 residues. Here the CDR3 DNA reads TGTGCCAGCAGTTTCGACAGCCGCCTGGGTGGCTACACCTTC. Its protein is CASSFDSRLGGYTF.

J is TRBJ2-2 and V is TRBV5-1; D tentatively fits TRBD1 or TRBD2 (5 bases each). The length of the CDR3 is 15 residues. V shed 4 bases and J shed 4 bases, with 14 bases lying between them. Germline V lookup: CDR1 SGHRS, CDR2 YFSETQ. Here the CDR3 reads CASSREGASTGELFF. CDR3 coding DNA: TGCGCCAGCAGCCGGGAAGGGGCAAGCACCGGGGAGCTGTTTTTT.

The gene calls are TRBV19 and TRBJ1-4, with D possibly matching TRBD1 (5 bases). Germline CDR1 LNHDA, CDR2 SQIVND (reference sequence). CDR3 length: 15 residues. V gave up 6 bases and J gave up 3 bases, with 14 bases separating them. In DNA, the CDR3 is TGTGCCAGTAGATCGAGGGGCTGGGCTAATGAAAAACTGTTTTTT. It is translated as CASRSRGWANEKLFF.

The CDR3 region has the DNA TGCGCCAGCAGCTTGGGACAGGGGGTTGAGACCCAGTACTTC. Translated: CASSLGQGVETQYF. The chain carries TRBV5-1 and TRBJ2-5; TRBD1 aligns across 9 bases. The CDR3 totals 14 residues. Germline V CDR1 and CDR2: SGHRS, YFSETQ. V lost 0 bases, J lost 5 bases, and 2 bases stayed unmatched.

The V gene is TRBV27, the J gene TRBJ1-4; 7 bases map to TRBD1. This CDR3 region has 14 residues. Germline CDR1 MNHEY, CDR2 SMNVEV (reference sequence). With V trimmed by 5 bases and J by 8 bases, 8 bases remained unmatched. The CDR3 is CASSPRGYWEKLFF. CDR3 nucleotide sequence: TGTGCCAGCAGTCCCAGGGGGTATTGGGAAAAACTGTTTTTT.

For the CDR3, the DNA is TGTGCCAGCCGCCGGGACGCGAGTTTCGATACGCAGTATTTT. Amino acids: CASRRDASFDTQYF. The V and J genes are TRBV7-9 and TRBJ2-3; D could derive from TRBD1 or TRBD2 (5 bases each). Per germline, CDR1 SEHNR and CDR2 FQNEAQ (reference sequence). The CDR3 totals 14 residues. Trimming left V 8 bases short and J 6 bases short, with 18 bases between.

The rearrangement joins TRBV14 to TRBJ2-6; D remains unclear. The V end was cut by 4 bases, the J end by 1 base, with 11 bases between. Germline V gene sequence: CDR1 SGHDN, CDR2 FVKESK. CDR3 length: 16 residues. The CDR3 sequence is CASSPLLGSGANVLTF. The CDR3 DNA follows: TGTGCCAGCAGCCCGCTTTTAGGATCTGGGGCCAACGTCCTGACTTTC.

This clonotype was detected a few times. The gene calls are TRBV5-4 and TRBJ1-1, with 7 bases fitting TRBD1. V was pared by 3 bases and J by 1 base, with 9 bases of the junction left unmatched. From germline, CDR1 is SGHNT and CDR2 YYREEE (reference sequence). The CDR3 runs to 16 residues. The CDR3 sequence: CASSSKAQGGNTEAFF. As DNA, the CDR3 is TGTGCCAGCAGCTCGAAGGCGCAGGGGGGGAACACTGAAGCTTTCTTT.

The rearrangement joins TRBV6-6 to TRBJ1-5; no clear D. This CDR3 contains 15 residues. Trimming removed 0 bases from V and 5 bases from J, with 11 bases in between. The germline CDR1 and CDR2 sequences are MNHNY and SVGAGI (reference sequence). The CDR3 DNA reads TGTGCCAGCAGTTACTCGCGGTGGTCCGATCAGCCCCAGCATTTT. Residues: CASSYSRWSDQPQHF.

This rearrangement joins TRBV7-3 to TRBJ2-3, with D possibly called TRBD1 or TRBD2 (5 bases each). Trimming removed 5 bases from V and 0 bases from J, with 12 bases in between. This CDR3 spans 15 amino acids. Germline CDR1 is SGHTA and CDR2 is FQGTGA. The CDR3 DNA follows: TGTGCCAGCAGCGCCCTAGGGGAGAGCACAGATACGCAGTATTTT. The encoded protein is CASSALGESTDTQYF.

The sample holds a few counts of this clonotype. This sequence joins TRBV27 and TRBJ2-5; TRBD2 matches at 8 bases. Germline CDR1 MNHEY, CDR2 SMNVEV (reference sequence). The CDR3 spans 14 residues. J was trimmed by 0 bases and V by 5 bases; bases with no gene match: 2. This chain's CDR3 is CASSRGLDQETQYF. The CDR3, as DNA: TGTGCCAGCAGTAGGGGACTAGACCAAGAGACCCAGTACTTC.

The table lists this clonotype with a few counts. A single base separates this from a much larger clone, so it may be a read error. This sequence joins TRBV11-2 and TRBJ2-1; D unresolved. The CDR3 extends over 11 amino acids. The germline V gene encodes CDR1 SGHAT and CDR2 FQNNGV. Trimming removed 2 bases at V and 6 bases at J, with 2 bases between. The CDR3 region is CASSLINEQFF. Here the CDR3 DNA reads TGTGCCAGCAGCTTAATCAATGAGCAGTTCTTC.

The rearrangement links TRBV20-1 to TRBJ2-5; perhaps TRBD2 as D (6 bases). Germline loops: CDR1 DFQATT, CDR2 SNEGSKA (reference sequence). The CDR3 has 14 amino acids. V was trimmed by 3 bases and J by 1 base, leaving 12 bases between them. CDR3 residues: CSASKPGAQETQYF. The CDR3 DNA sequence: TGCAGTGCTAGCAAACCGGGAGCCCAAGAGACCCAGTACTTC.

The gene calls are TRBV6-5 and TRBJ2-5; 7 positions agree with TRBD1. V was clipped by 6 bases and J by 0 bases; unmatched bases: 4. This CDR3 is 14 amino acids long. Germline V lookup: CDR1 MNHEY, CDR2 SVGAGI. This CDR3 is CASRGTAYQETQYF. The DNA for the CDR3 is TGTGCCAGCAGGGGGACAGCGTACCAAGAGACCCAGTACTTC.

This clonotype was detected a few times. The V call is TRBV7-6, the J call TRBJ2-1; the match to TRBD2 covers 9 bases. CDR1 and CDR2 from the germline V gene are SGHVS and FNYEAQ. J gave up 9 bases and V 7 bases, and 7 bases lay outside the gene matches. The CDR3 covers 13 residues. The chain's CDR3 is CASKASGDTEQFF. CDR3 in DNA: TGTGCCAGCAAAGCTAGCGGGGATACTGAGCAGTTCTTC. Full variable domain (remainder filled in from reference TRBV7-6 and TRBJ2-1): GAGVSQSPRYKVTKRGQDVALRCDPISGHVSLYWYRQALGQGPEFLTYFNYEAQQDKSGLPNDRFSAERPEGSISTLTIQRTEQRDSAMYRCASKASGDTEQFFGPGTRLTVL.

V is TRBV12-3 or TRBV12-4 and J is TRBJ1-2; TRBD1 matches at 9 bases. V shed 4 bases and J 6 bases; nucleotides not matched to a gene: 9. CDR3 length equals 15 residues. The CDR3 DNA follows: TGTGCCAGCAGTTACGGGACAGGGCCCCTTGATGGCTACACCTTC. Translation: CASSYGTGPLDGYTF.

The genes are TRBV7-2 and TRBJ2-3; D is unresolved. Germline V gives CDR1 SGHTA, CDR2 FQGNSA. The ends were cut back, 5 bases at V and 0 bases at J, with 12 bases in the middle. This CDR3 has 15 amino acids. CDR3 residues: CASSQRAGSTDTQYF. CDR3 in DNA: TGTGCCAGCAGCCAGAGAGCTGGGAGCACAGATACGCAGTATTTT.

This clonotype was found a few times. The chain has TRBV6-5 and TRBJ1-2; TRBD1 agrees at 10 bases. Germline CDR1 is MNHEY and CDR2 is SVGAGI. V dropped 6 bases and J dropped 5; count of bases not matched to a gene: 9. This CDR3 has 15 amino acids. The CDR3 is CASSRDRGPSYGYTF. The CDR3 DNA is TGTGCCAGCAGCCGGGACAGGGGTCCCTCTTATGGCTACACCTTC.

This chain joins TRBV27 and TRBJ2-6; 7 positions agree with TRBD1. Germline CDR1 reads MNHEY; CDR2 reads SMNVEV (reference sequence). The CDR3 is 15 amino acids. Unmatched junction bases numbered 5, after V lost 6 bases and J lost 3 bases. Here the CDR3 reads CASSFGTVGANVLTF. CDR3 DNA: TGTGCCAGCAGCTTTGGGACAGTTGGGGCCAACGTCCTGACTTTC. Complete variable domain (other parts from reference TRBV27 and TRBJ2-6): EAQVTQNPRYLITVTGKKLTVTCSQNMNHEYMSWYRQDPGLGLRQIYYSMNVEVTDKGDVPEGYKVSRKEKRNFPLILESPSPNQTSLYFCASSFGTVGANVLTFGAGSRLTVL.

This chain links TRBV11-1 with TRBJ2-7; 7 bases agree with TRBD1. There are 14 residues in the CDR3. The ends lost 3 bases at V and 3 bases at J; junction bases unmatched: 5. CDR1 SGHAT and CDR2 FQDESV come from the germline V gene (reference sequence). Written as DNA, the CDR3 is TGTGCCAGCAGCTTCGGACAGGAGAGCTACGAGCAGTACTTC. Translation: CASSFGQESYEQYF.

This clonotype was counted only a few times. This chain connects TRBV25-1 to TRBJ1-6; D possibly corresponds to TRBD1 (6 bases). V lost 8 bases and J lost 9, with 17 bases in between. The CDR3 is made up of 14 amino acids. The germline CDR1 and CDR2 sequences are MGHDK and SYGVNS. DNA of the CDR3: TGTGCCAGCCATGGGGGTGAGGGGGGTTCACCCCTCCACTTT. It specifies CASHGGEGGSPLHF.

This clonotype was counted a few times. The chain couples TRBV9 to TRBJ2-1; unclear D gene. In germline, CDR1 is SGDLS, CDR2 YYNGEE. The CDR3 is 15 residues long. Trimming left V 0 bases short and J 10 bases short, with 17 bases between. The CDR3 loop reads CASSVEGVMLGEQFF. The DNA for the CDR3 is TGTGCCAGCAGCGTAGAAGGTGTCATGTTAGGCGAGCAGTTCTTC.

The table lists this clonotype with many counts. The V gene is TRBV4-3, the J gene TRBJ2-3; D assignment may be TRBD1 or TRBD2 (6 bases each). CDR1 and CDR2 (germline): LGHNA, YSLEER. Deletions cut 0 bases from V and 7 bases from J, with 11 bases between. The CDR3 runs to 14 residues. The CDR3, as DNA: TGCGCCAGCAGCCAAGATGGGGGGCAGAATACGCAGTATTTT. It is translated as CASSQDGGQNTQYF.

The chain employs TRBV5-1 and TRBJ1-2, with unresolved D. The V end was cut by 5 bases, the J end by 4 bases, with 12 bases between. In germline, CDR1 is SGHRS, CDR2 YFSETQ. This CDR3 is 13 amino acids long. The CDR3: CASSPDGRYGYTF. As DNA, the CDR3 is TGCGCCAGCAGTCCAGACGGTCGCTATGGCTACACCTTC.

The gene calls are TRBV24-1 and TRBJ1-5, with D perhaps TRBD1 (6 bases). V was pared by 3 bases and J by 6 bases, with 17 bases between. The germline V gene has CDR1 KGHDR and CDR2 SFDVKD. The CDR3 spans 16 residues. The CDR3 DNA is TGTGCCACCAGTGATGGCAGGGGTTGGTCGGGTCAGCCCCAGCATTTT. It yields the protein CATSDGRGWSGQPQHF.